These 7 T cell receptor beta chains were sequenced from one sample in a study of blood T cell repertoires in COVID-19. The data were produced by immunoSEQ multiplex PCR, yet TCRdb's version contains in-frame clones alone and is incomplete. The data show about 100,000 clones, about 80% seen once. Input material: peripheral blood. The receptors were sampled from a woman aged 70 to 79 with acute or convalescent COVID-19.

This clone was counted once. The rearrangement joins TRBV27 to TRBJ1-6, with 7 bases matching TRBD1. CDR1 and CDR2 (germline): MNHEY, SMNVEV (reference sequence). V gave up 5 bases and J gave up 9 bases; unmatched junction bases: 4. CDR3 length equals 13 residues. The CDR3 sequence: CASSPDRVSPLHF. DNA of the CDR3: TGTGCCAGCAGTCCCGACAGGGTTTCACCCCTCCACTTT.

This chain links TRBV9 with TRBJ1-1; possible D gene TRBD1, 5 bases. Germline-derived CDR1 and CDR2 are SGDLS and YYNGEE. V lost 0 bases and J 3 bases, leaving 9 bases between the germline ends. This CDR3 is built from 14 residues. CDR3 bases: TGTGCCAGCAGCGTAGGGGTAGGGGACACTGAAGCTTTCTTT. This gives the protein CASSVGVGDTEAFF.

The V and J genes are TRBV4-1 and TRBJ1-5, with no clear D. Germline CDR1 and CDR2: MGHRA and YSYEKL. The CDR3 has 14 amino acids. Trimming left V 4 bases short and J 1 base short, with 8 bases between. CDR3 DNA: TGCGCCAGCAGCCCGCCTGAGAGCAATCAGCCCCAGCATTTT. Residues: CASSPPESNQPQHF.

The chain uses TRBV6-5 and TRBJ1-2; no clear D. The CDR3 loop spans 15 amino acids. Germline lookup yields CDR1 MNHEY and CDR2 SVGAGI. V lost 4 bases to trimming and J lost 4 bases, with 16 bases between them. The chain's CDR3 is CASSSGYASVYGYTF. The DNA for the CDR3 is TGTGCCAGCAGTTCCGGGTATGCCTCGGTCTATGGCTACACCTTC.

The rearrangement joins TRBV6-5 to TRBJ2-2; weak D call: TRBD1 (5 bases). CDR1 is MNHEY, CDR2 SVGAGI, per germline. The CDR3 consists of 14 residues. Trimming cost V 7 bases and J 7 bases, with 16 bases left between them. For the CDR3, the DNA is TGTGCCAGCACAAGAAGGGGCCTTATCGGGGAGCTGTTTTTT. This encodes CASTRRGLIGELFF.

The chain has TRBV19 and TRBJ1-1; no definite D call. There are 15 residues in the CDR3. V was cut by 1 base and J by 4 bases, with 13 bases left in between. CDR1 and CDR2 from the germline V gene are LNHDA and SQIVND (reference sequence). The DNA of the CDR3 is TGTGCCAGTAGTATAGGTTCGGGTGTGGGCACTGAAGCTTTCTTT. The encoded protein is CASSIGSGVGTEAFF.

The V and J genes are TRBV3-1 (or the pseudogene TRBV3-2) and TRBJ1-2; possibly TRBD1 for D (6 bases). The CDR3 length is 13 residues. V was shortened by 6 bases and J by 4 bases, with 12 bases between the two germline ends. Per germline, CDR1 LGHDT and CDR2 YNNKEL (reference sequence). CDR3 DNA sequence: TGTGCCAGCAGGACAAGGGGGACCTATGGCTACACCTTC. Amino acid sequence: CASRTRGTYGYTF.